This TCR beta chain was obtained from a study of shared clonotypes between healthy human individuals. The CDR3 has 14 amino acids. The V gene's germline CDR1 is SGDLS and CDR2 YYNGEE. Trimming took off 3 bases at V and 5 bases at J, with 15 bases between the two ends. Profiling relied on immunoSEQ multiplex PCR, and the TCRdb table lists in-frame clones only, not all of them. The table has around 1.5 million clones, 98% seen once. The chain has TRBV9 and TRBJ2-7; D is perhaps TRBD1 or TRBD2 (5 bases each). This receptor was taken from a man aged 30-40 years in good health. What was sequenced was naive CD4+ T cells sorted from blood. Sample subset: CD45RA+ positively selected. This CDR3 is CASSEGPIGNEQYF. The CDR3 DNA reads as TGTGCCAGCAGCGAGGGACCAATCGGTAACGAGCAGTACTTC.